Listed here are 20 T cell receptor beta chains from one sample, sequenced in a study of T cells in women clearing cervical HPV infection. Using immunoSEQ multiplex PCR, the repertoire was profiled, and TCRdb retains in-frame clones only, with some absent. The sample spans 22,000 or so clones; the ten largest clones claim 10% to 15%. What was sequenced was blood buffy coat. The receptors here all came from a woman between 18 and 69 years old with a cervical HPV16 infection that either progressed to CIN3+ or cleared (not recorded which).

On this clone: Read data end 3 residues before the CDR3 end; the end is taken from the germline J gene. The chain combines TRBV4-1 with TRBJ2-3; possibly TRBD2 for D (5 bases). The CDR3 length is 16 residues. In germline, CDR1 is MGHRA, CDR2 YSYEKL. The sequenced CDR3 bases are TGCGCCAGCAGCCCAGGACTCTTCACTCAGAGGGAGACG. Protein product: CASSPGLFTQRET. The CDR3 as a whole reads CASSPGLFTQRETQYF.

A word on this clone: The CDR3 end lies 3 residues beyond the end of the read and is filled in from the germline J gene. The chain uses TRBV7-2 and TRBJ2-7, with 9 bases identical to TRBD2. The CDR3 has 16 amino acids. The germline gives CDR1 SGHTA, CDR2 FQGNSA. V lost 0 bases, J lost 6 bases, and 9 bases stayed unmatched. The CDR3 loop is CASSLARLAGSREQYF. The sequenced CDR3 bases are TGTGCCAGCAGCTTAGCCAGGCTAGCGGGATCACGCGAG.

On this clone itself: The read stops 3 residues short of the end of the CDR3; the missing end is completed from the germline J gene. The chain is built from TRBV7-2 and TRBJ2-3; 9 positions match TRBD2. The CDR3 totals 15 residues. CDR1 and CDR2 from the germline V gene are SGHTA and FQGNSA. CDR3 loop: CASSYFGTSNQPQYF. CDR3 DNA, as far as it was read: TGTGCCAGCAGCTATTTTGGGACTAGCAATCAGCCG.

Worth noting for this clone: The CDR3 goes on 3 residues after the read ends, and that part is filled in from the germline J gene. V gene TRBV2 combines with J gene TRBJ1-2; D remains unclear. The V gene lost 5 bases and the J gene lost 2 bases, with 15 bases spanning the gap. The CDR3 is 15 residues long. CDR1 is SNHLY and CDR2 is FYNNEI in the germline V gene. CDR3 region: CASSPRLALNYGYTF. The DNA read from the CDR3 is TGTGCCAGCAGTCCAAGGTTAGCTCTAAACTATGGC. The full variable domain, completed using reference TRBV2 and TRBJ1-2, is EPEVTQTPSHQVTQMGQEVILRCVPISNHLYFYWYRQILGQKVEFLVSFYNNEISEKSEIFDDQFSVERPDGSNFTLKIRSTKLEDSAMYFCASSPRLALNYGYTFGSGTRLTVV.

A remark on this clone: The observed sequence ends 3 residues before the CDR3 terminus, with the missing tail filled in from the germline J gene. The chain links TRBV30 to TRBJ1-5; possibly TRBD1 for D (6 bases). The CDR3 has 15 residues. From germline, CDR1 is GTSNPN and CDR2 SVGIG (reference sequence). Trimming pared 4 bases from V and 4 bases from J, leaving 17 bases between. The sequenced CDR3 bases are TGTGCCTGGAACGGGGGGGCTGGCGATAATCAGCCC. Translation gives CAWNGGAGDNQP. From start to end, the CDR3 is CAWNGGAGDNQPQHF.

The covered CDR3 bases are TGTGCCAGCAGCCTAATTATCCGGACTAGCCGTAGTGAG. Its protein is CASSLIIRTSRSE. The complete CDR3 reads CASSLIIRTSRSEQFF. The chain employs TRBV7-8 and TRBJ2-1; 8 bases fit TRBD2. The CDR3 extends 3 residues past the end of the read, so its final part is completed from the germline J gene. The CDR3 totals 16 residues. V lost 5 bases and J lost 9; bases outside the gene matches: 15. Germline CDR1 reads SGHVS; CDR2 reads FQNEAQ.

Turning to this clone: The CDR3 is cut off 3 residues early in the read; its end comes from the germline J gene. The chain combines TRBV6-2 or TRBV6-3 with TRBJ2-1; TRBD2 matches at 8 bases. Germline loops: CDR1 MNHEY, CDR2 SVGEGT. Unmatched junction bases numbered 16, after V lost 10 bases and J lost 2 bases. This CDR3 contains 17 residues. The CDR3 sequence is CATGSPSSGGPYNEQFF. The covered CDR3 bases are TGTGCCACGGGGTCCCCGAGCAGCGGGGGACCCTACAATGAG.

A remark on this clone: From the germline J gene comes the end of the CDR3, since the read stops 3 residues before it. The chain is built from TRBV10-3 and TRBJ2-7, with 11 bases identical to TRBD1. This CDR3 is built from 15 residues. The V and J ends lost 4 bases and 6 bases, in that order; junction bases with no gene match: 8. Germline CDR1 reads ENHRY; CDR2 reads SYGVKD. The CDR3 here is CAISGTGGGLGEQYF. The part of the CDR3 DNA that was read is TGTGCCATCAGTGGGACAGGGGGCGGTCTCGGCGAG.

CDR3 protein: CASKGWQQETQYF. Partial CDR3 DNA: TGTGCCAGTAAAGGGTGGCAACAAGAGACG. The chain recombines TRBV19 with TRBJ2-3, with D uncertain. With the read ending 3 residues before the CDR3 end, the germline J gene is used to fill in that end. The CDR3 sequence is 13 residues long. Germline values: CDR1 LNHDA, CDR2 SQIVND (reference sequence).

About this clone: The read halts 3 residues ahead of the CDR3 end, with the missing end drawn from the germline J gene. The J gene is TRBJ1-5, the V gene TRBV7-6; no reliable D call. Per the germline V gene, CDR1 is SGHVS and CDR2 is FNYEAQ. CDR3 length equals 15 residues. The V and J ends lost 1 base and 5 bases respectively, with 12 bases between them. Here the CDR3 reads CASSLEEGLHQPQHF. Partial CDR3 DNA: TGTGCCAGCAGCTTAGAAGAGGGCCTCCATCAGCCC.

This chain's CDR3 is CSASVAGKNIQYF. CDR3 DNA, as far as it was read: TGCAGTGCTAGTGTGGCAGGGAAAAACATT. The chain employs TRBV20-1 and TRBJ2-4, with TRBD1 as a possible D gene (5 bases). The read comes to an end 3 residues before the CDR3 does, leaving the germline J gene to fill in the end. The V gene lost 3 bases and the J gene lost 4 bases, with 10 bases spanning the gap. The CDR3 length is 13 residues. CDR1 DFQATT and CDR2 SNEGSKA come from the germline V gene (reference sequence).

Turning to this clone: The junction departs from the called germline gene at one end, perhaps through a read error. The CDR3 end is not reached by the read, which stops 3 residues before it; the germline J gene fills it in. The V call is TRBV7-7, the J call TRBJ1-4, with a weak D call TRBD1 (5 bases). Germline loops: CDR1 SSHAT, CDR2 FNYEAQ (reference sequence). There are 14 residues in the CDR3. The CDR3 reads CASSLPQGDEKLFF. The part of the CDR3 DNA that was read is TGTGCTAGCAGCTTACCGCAGGGCGATGAAAAA. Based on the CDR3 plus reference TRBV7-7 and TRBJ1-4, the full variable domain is GAGVSQSPRYKVTKRGQDVTLRCDPISSHATLYWYQQALGQGPEFLTYFNYEAQPDKSGLPSDRFSAERPEGSISTLTIQRTEQRDSAMYRCASSLPQGDEKLFFGSGTQLSVL.

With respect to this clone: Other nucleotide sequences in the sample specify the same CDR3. The part of the CDR3 DNA that was read is TGTGCCTGGAGCTCCTTAGTGGGGCAGGCAAACTCTGGAAACACC. Protein product: CAWSSLVGQANSGNT. The complete CDR3 sequence is CAWSSLVGQANSGNTIYF. The rearrangement links TRBV30 to TRBJ1-3; a possible D gene is TRBD1 (5 bases). The CDR3 extends 3 residues past the end of the read, so its final part is completed from the germline J gene. The CDR3 loop spans 18 amino acids. Deletions cut 3 bases from V and 0 bases from J, with 21 bases between. CDR1 GTSNPN and CDR2 SVGIG come from the germline V gene (reference sequence).

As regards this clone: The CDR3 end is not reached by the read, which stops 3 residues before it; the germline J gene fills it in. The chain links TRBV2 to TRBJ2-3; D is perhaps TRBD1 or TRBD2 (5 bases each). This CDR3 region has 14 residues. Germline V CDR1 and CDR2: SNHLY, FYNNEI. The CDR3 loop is CASRTGWGQETQYF. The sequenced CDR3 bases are TGTGCCAGCAGAACGGGATGGGGCCAAGAGACG. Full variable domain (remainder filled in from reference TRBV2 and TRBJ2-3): EPEVTQTPSHQVTQMGQEVILRCVPISNHLYFYWYRQILGQKVEFLVSFYNNEISEKSEIFDDQFSVERPDGSNFTLKIRSTKLEDSAMYFCASRTGWGQETQYFGPGTRLTVL.

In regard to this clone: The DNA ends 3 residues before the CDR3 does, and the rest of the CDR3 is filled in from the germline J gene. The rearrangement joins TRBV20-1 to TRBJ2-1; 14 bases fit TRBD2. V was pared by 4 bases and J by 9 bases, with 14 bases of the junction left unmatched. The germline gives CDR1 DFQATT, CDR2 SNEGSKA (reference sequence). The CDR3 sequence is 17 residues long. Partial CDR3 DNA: TGCAGTGCTAAGACTAGCGGGAGGGCCGGCGCCGGTCGTGAG. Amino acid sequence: CSAKTSGRAGAGRE. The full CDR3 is CSAKTSGRAGAGREQFF.

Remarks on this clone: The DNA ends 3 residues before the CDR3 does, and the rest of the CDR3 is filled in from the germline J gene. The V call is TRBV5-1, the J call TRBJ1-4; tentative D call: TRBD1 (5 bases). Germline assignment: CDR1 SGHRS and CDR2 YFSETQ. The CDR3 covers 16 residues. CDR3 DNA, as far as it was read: TGCGCCAGCAGCTTGGACGGAACCTCTGGGGCCAACGTA. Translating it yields CASSLDGTSGANV. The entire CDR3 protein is CASSLDGTSGANVLFF.

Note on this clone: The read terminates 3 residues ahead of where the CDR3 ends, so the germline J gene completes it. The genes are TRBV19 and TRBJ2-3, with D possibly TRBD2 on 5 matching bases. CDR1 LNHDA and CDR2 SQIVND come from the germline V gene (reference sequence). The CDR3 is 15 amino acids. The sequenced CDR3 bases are TGTGCCAGTAGTATTAGGACTGGGAGACAAGAGACG. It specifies CASSIRTGRQET. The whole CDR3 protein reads CASSIRTGRQETQYF.

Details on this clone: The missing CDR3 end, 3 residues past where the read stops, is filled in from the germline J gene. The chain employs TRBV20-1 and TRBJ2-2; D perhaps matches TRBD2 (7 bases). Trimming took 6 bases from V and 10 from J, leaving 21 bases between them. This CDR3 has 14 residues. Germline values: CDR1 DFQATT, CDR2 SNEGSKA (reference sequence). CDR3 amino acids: CSARDGTGGEELFF. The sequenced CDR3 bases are TGCAGTGCGAGGGACGGGACGGGGGGCGAGGAG.

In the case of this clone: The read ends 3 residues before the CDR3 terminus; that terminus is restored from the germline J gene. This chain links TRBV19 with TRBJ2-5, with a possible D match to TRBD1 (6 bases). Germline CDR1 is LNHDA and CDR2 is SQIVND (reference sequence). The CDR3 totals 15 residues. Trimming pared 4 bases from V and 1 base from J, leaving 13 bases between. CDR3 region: CASSRVGQSQETQYF. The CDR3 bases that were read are TGTGCCAGTAGTAGGGTGGGACAAAGCCAAGAGACC.

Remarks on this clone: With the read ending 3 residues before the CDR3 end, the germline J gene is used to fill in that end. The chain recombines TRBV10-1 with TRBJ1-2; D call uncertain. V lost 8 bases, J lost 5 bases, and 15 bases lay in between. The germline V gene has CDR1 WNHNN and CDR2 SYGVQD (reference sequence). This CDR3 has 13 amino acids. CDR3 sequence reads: CASWAGPEYGYTF. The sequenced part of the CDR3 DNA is TGCGCCAGCTGGGCAGGCCCAGAGTATGGC.